These 29 T cell receptor beta chains originate from one sample sequenced in a study of early T cells in non-severe SARS-CoV-2 infection. TCRdb called the 5' RACE reads again in MiXCR, with one record for every CDR3 protein. The table has tens of thousands of distinct CDR3 sequences, about 12% seen once. Sample: whole blood. The origin of the receptors is an adult who was a healthcare worker with PCR-confirmed SARS-CoV-2 infection or an uninfected control (not recorded which).

This clonotype was recorded many times. V and J are TRBV2 and TRBJ2-1, with a weak D call TRBD2 (6 bases). The germline V and J ends were trimmed by 6 bases and 9 bases, with 12 bases remaining between them. There are 12 residues in the CDR3. Germline V gene lookup returns CDR1 SNHLY and CDR2 FYNNEI. This chain's CDR3 is CASSMGGTEQFF. The CDR3 DNA sequence: TGTGCCAGCAGCATGGGAGGCACTGAGCAGTTCTTC.

This clonotype was recorded many times. This chain joins TRBV3-1 and TRBJ2-7, with TRBD2 matching 10 bases. The length of the CDR3 is 13 residues. CDR1 is LGHDT and CDR2 is YNNKEL in the germline V gene (reference sequence). The J segment lost 6 bases and the V segment lost 4 bases, leaving 3 bases of the junction unmatched. CDR3 amino acids: CASSLGLAFEQYF. CDR3 bases: TGTGCCAGCAGCCTGGGACTAGCGTTCGAGCAGTACTTC.

This clonotype appeared a few times. V is TRBV5-1 and J is TRBJ1-4, with 8 nucleotides matching TRBD1. Germline V gene data show CDR1 as SGHRS and CDR2 as YFSETQ. With 3 bases clipped from V and 8 bases from J, the junction kept 12 bases outside the gene matches. The CDR3 spans 16 residues. CDR3 sequence reads: CASSSGGNLGSEKLFF. DNA of the CDR3: TGCGCCAGCAGCTCAGGGGGCAACTTGGGGTCGGAAAAACTGTTTTTT.

This clonotype was observed a handful of times. J is TRBJ1-2 and V is TRBV12-3 or TRBV12-4, with 10 bases aligning to TRBD1. The CDR3 totals 13 residues. J gave up 9 bases and V 4 bases, and 5 bases lay outside the gene matches. CDR3 in amino acids: CASSSGTGVSYTF. The CDR3 coding sequence is TGTGCCAGCAGTTCCGGGACAGGGGTCAGCTACACCTTC.

This clonotype was seen only a few times. The chain couples TRBV6-2 or TRBV6-3 to TRBJ1-1; a possible D gene is TRBD1 (6 bases). Trimming left V 7 bases short and J 6 bases short, with 12 bases between. CDR1 MNHEY and CDR2 SVGEGT come from the germline V gene. The CDR3 consists of 12 residues. The CDR3 nucleotides read TGTGCCAGCACCCGAGGGGGGGCTGAAGCTTTCTTT. This encodes CASTRGGAEAFF.

V and J are TRBV11-2 and TRBJ1-3; D ambiguous. The CDR3 length is 15 residues. The V gene's germline CDR1 is SGHAT and CDR2 FQNNGV. V was cut by 4 bases and J by 0 bases, with 10 bases left in between. The CDR3 DNA is TGTGCCAGCAGCTCGTCGCGAGTCTCTGGAAACACCATATATTTT. It specifies CASSSSRVSGNTIYF. Full variable domain (outside the CDR3, taken from reference TRBV11-2 and TRBJ1-3): EAGVAQSPRYKIIEKRQSVAFWCNPISGHATLYWYQQILGQGPKLLIQFQNNGVVDDSQLPKDRFSAERLKGVDSTLKIQPAKLEDSAVYLCASSSSRVSGNTIYFGEGSWLTVV.

This clonotype has a handful of counts. The V call is TRBV20-1, the J call TRBJ2-5; D uncertain. Germline assignment: CDR1 DFQATT and CDR2 SNEGSKA (reference sequence). The CDR3 loop spans 12 amino acids. V lost 2 bases and J 3 bases, leaving 7 bases between the germline ends. CDR3 region: CSARLGKETQYF. The CDR3 DNA follows: TGCAGTGCTAGACTTGGTAAAGAGACCCAGTACTTC.

This clonotype has more than one count but fewer than ten. The rearrangement uses TRBV20-1 and TRBJ2-1, with D tentatively TRBD2 (6 bases). There are 18 residues in the CDR3. CDR1 and CDR2 from the germline V gene are DFQATT and SNEGSKA (reference sequence). V was shortened by 1 base and J by 0 bases, with 19 bases between the two germline ends. CDR3 DNA sequence: TGCAGTGCTAGAGTCTCGCGCGGCGGGATGAGCTCCTACAATGAGCAGTTCTTC. Translating gives CSARVSRGGMSSYNEQFF.

This clonotype has only a few counts. This chain connects TRBV5-1 to TRBJ2-3; D not certain. Deletions cut 3 bases from V and 4 bases from J, with 9 bases between. CDR3 length: 13 residues. Per the germline V gene, CDR1 is SGHRS and CDR2 is YFSETQ. The CDR3 DNA reads TGCGCCAGCAGCTCTGTTTCCGCAGATACGCAGTATTTT. Translated: CASSSVSADTQYF.

This clonotype was observed many times. V is TRBV12-3 or TRBV12-4 and J is TRBJ2-7; D may be TRBD2 (5 bases). Trimming removed 2 bases from V and 1 base from J, with 6 bases in between. CDR3 length equals 13 residues. The CDR3 is CASSLRGSYEQYF. For the CDR3, the DNA is TGTGCCAGCAGTTTACGGGGATCCTACGAGCAGTACTTC.

The chain combines TRBV7-6 with TRBJ1-6; a possible D gene is TRBD1 (5 bases). Deletions cut 5 bases from V and 5 bases from J, with 13 bases between. This CDR3 has 15 amino acids. Germline CDR1 reads SGHVS; CDR2 reads FNYEAQ. DNA for the CDR3: TGTGCCAGCAGCGGATCCGTGACAGATAATTCACCCCTCCACTTT. Residues: CASSGSVTDNSPLHF.

In its sample, this clonotype was seen a few times. This sequence joins TRBV6-1 and TRBJ1-1; no reliable D call. Germline V lookup: CDR1 MNHNS, CDR2 SASEGT. The CDR3 runs to 17 residues. Trimming left V 1 base short and J 3 bases short, with 18 bases between. The CDR3 protein is CASSEGRRIMEDTEAFF. CDR3 sequence (DNA): TGTGCCAGCAGTGAAGGCAGGCGGATTATGGAGGACACTGAAGCTTTCTTT.

The chain links TRBV20-1 to TRBJ2-7; 10 positions agree with TRBD2. The CDR3 has 13 amino acids. CDR1 is DFQATT and CDR2 is SNEGSKA in the germline V gene (reference sequence). J was trimmed by 6 bases and V by 3 bases; bases with no gene match: 5. The CDR3 sequence: CSARASGRSEQYF. CDR3 nucleotides: TGCAGTGCTAGGGCTAGCGGGAGAAGCGAGCAGTACTTC.

The chain links TRBV6-5 to TRBJ2-3; D not resolved. The CDR3 runs to 16 residues. The V and J ends lost 2 bases and 4 bases respectively, with 16 bases between them. In germline, CDR1 is MNHEY, CDR2 SVGAGI. CDR3 in DNA: TGTGCCAGCAGTTACGATACCACAGCGAGCGCAGATACGCAGTATTTT. Amino acid sequence: CASSYDTTASADTQYF.

There are many counts of this clonotype. This rearrangement joins TRBV2 to TRBJ1-5; D possibly corresponds to TRBD1 (6 bases). There are 16 residues in the CDR3. Trimming cost V 4 bases and J 2 bases, with 15 bases left between them. Germline CDR1 is SNHLY and CDR2 is FYNNEI. CDR3 DNA: TGTGCCAGCAGTGGGGTAGGGGGGCCCGGCAATCAGCCCCAGCATTTT. Protein product: CASSGVGGPGNQPQHF. The full variable domain, in which reference TRBV2 and TRBJ1-5 provide the parts outside the CDR3, is EPEVTQTPSHQVTQMGQEVILRCVPISNHLYFYWYRQILGQKVEFLVSFYNNEISEKSEIFDDQFSVERPDGSNFTLKIRSTKLEDSAMYFCASSGVGGPGNQPQHFGDGTRLSIL.

This clonotype was observed a few times. This chain joins TRBV3-1 and TRBJ1-1, with D unclear. Germline values: CDR1 LGHDT, CDR2 YNNKEL (reference sequence). Trimming cost V 3 bases and J 1 base, with 9 bases left between them. CDR3 length equals 14 residues. This CDR3 reads CASSHDPGNTEAFF. In DNA, the CDR3 is TGTGCCAGCAGCCACGACCCAGGGAACACTGAAGCTTTCTTT. The complete variable domain, with remaining parts taken from reference TRBV3-1 and TRBJ1-1, reads DTAVSQTPKYLVTQMGNDKSIKCEQNLGHDTMYWYKQDSKKFLKIMFSYNNKELIINETVPNRFSPKSPDKAHLNLHINSLELGDSAVYFCASSHDPGNTEAFFGQGTRLTVV.

V and J are TRBV20-1 and TRBJ1-2; D is ambiguous. In germline, CDR1 is DFQATT, CDR2 SNEGSKA (reference sequence). This CDR3 spans 12 amino acids. The V and J ends lost 1 base and 3 bases respectively, with 6 bases between them. The DNA of the CDR3 is TGCAGTGCTAGAGCCGCCGACTATGGCTACACCTTC. The encoded protein is CSARAADYGYTF.

The sample holds a few counts of this clonotype. V and J are TRBV27 and TRBJ1-5; D perhaps matches TRBD1 (5 bases). This CDR3 is built from 12 residues. Germline V gene sequence: CDR1 MNHEY, CDR2 SMNVEV (reference sequence). V lost 4 bases, J lost 6 bases, and 7 bases lay in between. This chain's CDR3 is CASSWRGQPQHF. CDR3 DNA: TGTGCCAGCAGTTGGAGGGGTCAGCCCCAGCATTTT.

The chain recombines TRBV11-1 with TRBJ2-2; tentative D call: TRBD1 (6 bases). Per the germline V gene, CDR1 is SGHAT and CDR2 is FQDESV (reference sequence). This CDR3 region has 15 residues. Trimming pared 4 bases from V and 1 base from J, leaving 10 bases between. The CDR3, as DNA: TGTGCCAGCAGCTCGGGCAGGGGGAACACCGGGGAGCTGTTTTTT. It is translated as CASSSGRGNTGELFF.

The CDR3 DNA reads TGTGCCAGCAGCGCCGGGACTAGCATTTTCCAAGAGACCCAGTACTTC. This translates into CASSAGTSIFQETQYF. The genes are TRBV9 and TRBJ2-5, with 9 bases matching TRBD2. After removal of 3 bases from V and 1 base from J, the junction contained 7 bases not matched to a gene. This CDR3 region has 16 residues. Germline CDR1 is SGDLS and CDR2 is YYNGEE.

The CDR3, as DNA: TGTGCCAGCAGTGGTAGCAGCTACGAGCAGTACTTC. It specifies CASSGSSYEQYF. The V and J genes are TRBV6-2 or TRBV6-3 and TRBJ2-7, with D hard to call. This CDR3 region has 12 residues. Trimming shortened V by 5 bases and J by 3 bases, and 8 bases separated the two germline ends. Germline loops: CDR1 MNHEY, CDR2 SVGEGT.

This clonotype came up a few times. The chain uses TRBV6-1 and TRBJ2-7; 9 nucleotides match TRBD1. CDR1 and CDR2 from the germline V gene are MNHNS and SASEGT. V was clipped by 3 bases and J by 6 bases; unmatched bases: 3. CDR3 length: 13 residues. The CDR3 loop reads CASSEDRGGEQYF. CDR3 nucleotides: TGTGCCAGCAGTGAGGACAGGGGAGGCGAGCAGTACTTC.

This chain links TRBV12-3 or TRBV12-4 with TRBJ2-1, with D unclear. V dropped 5 bases and J dropped 6 bases, with 8 bases sitting between them. The CDR3 covers 12 residues. The CDR3 loop is CASSPRRNEQFF. The DNA of the CDR3 is TGTGCCAGCAGTCCCAGGCGCAATGAGCAGTTCTTC.

This clonotype was seen many times. The V gene is TRBV5-4, the J gene TRBJ2-7, with 7 bases aligning to TRBD1. The V gene end was trimmed by 4 bases and the J gene end by 6 bases; junction bases not matched to a gene: 4. Looked up from germline, CDR1 is SGHNT and CDR2 is YYREEE (reference sequence). CDR3 size: 12 residues. The CDR3 sequence is CASSPGQTEQYF. The CDR3 DNA sequence: TGTGCCAGCAGCCCGGGACAGACCGAGCAGTACTTC.

This clonotype has at least ten counts. The CDR3 sequence: CASNLDGSYNEQFF. CDR3 nucleotide sequence: TGCGCCAGCAACCTCGATGGCTCCTACAATGAGCAGTTCTTC. J is TRBJ2-1 and V is TRBV5-1, with D unclear. The germline V gene has CDR1 SGHRS and CDR2 YFSETQ. The CDR3 sequence is 14 residues long. Trimming removed 6 bases at V and 0 bases at J, with 10 bases between. The full variable domain, rest sourced from reference TRBV5-1 and TRBJ2-1, is KAGVTQTPRYLIKTRGQQVTLSCSPISGHRSVSWYQQTPGQGLQFLFEYFSETQRNKGNFPGRFSGRQFSNSRSEMNVSTLELGDSALYLCASNLDGSYNEQFFGPGTRLTVL.

This chain uses TRBV11-2 with TRBJ2-6; D might be TRBD2 (5 bases). V was clipped by 1 base and J by 1 base, with 17 bases between them. The CDR3 extends over 19 amino acids. Germline CDR1 reads SGHAT; CDR2 reads FQNNGV. CDR3 sequence reads: CASSLGGGYDNSGANVLTF. The CDR3 DNA reads as TGTGCCAGCAGCTTAGGAGGCGGGTACGATAATTCTGGGGCCAACGTCCTGACTTTC.

There are many counts of this clonotype. J is TRBJ1-5 and V is TRBV10-1; unclear D gene. This CDR3 contains 13 residues. Germline CDR1 reads WNHNN; CDR2 reads SYGVQD (reference sequence). Trimming stripped 4 bases from V and 5 bases from J, with 9 bases between. The CDR3 nucleotides read TGCGCCAGCAGTGCGGGAGTGGATCAGCCCCAGCATTTT. Translated, it gives CASSAGVDQPQHF.

The chain links TRBV4-3 to TRBJ2-5; 7 bases map to TRBD1. Germline lookup yields CDR1 LGHNA and CDR2 YSLEER. The CDR3 loop spans 15 amino acids. V lost 0 bases to trimming and J lost 3 bases; unmatched junction nucleotides: 4. DNA for the CDR3: TGCGCCAGCAGCCAAGATTTAACAGGGGAAGAGACCCAGTACTTC. It yields the protein CASSQDLTGEETQYF.

This clonotype was detected only a few times. The chain employs TRBV9 and TRBJ1-1; the D is unclear. This CDR3 spans 14 amino acids. V gave up 3 bases and J gave up 6 bases, with 15 bases separating them. In germline, CDR1 is SGDLS, CDR2 YYNGEE. The CDR3 coding sequence is TGTGCCAGCAGCGCAAGTGACGCGTACGCTGAAGCTTTCTTT. The encoded protein is CASSASDAYAEAFF. The whole variable domain, filled in from reference TRBV9 and TRBJ1-1, reads DSGVTQTPKHLITATGQRVTLRCSPRSGDLSVYWYQQSLDQGLQFLIQYYNGEERAKGNILERFSAQQFPDLHSELNLSSLELGDSALYFCASSASDAYAEAFFGQGTRLTVV.